Listed below are T cell receptor beta chains from one sample, sequenced in a study of response to subunit inactivated influenza vaccine. TCRdb ran MiXCR on the RT-PCR reads and lists one entry per CDR3 protein. The sample contains fewer than 700,000 distinct CDR3 sequences, approximately 12% of which appear only once. The sample in question was PBMCs from blood, obtained 40 to 50 days after vaccination. The receptors derive from a middle-aged man who received an inactivated influenza vaccine. The conserved cysteine and the conserved F or W are not part of the CDR3 here.

V	J	length	CDR3
TRBV20-1	TRBJ1-1	13	SARPSGGSNTEAF
TRBV5-5	TRBJ1-6	15	ASSFSPGTTYNSPLH
TRBV3-1	TRBJ2-1	15	ASRLTSRDRGRNEQF
TRBV2	TRBJ2-3	12	ASSVTGGANTQY
TRBV7-2	TRBJ2-7	13	ASSLAPLAPYEQY
TRBV12-3/TRBV12-4	TRBJ2-1	14	ASSFFGTGGPDEQF
TRBV20-1	TRBJ2-1	9	SAATSNEQF
TRBV29-1	TRBJ1-1	12	SVTRQGRDTEAF
TRBV9	TRBJ1-2	13	ASSSGGGTGRGYT
TRBV20-1	TRBJ2-3	15	SALSRSGRVFTDTQY
TRBV10-3	TRBJ2-7	9	ATNSDYEQY
TRBV20-1	TRBJ1-6	10	SPRQSNSPLH
TRBV7-7	TRBJ2-2	12	ASSLAAAGGELF
TRBV14	TRBJ2-2	15	ASSHRSWGENTGELF
TRBV20-1	TRBJ1-6	13	SAGRDRAQNSPLH
TRBV7-9	TRBJ2-1	13	ASSFGAGGLGEQF
TRBV11-2	TRBJ2-3	13	ASSLRIGGTDTQY
TRBV6-1	TRBJ2-3	14	ASRTQGMGLKDTQY
TRBV4-3	TRBJ2-4	14	ASSQLAGESLNIQY